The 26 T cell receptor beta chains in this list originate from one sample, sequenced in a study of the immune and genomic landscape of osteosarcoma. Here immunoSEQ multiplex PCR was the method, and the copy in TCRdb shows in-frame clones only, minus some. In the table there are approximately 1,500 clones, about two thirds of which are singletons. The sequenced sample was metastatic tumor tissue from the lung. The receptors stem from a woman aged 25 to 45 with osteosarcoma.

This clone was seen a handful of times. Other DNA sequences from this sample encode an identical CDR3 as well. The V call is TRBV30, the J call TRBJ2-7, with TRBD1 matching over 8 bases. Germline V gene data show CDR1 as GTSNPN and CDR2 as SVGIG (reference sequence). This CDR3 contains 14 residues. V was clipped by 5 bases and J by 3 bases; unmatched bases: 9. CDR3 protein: CAWSSGTGDYEQYF. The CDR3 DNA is TGTGCCTGGTCCTCCGGGACAGGAGACTACGAGCAGTACTTC.

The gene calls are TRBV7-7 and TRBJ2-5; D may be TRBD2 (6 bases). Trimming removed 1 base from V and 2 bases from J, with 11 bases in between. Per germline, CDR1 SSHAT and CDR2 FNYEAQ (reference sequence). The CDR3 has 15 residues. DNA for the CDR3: TGTGCCAGCAGCTTAGGCCGGGGGATTCAAGAGACCCAGTACTTC. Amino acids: CASSLGRGIQETQYF.

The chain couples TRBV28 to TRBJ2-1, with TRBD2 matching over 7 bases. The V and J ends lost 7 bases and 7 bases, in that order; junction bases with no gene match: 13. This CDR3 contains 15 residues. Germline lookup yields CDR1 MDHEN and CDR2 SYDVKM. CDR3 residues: CASTATLASLNEQFF. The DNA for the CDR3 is TGTGCCAGCACTGCAACACTAGCGAGTTTGAATGAGCAGTTCTTC. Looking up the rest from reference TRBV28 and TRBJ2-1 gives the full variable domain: DVKVTQSSRYLVKRTGEKVFLECVQDMDHENMFWYRQDPGLGLRLIYFSYDVKMKEKGDIPEGYSVSREKKERFSLILESASTNQTSMYLCASTATLASLNEQFFGPGTRLTVL.

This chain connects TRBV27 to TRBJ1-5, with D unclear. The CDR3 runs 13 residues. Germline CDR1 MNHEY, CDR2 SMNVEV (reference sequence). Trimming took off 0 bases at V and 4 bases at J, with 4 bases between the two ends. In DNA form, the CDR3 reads TGTGCCAGCAGTTTATCGGCGAATCAGCCCCAGCATTTT. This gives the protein CASSLSANQPQHF.

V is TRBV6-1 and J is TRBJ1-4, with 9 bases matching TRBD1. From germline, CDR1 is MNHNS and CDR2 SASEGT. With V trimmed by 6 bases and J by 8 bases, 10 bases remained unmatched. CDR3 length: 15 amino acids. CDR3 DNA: TGTGCCAGCAGCCTACACAGGGGGCCGGGCGAAAAACTGTTTTTT. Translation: CASSLHRGPGEKLFF.

The CDR3 nucleotides are TGTGCCAGCAGTTCCACTTTAGCGGGCCTGGGGGGGAATGAGCAGTTCTTC. Amino acid sequence: CASSSTLAGLGGNEQFF. V is TRBV7-9 and J is TRBJ2-1, with 7 bases that match TRBD2. V shed 6 bases and J 7 bases; nucleotides not matched to a gene: 18. The germline V gene has CDR1 SEHNR and CDR2 FQNEAQ (reference sequence). This CDR3 spans 17 amino acids.

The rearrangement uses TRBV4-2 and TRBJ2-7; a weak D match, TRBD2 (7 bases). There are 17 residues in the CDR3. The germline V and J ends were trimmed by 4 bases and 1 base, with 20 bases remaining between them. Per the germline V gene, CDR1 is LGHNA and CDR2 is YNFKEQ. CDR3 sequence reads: CASSPHGGPGGSYEQYF. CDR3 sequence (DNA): TGTGCCAGCAGCCCCCACGGGGGCCCGGGAGGTTCCTACGAGCAGTACTTC.

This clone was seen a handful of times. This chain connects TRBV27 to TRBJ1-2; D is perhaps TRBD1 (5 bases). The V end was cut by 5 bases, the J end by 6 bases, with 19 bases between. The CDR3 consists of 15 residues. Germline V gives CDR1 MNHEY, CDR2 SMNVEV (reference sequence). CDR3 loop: CASSKSHSGYNGYTF. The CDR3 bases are TGTGCCAGCAGTAAATCGCATTCAGGGTATAATGGCTACACCTTC.

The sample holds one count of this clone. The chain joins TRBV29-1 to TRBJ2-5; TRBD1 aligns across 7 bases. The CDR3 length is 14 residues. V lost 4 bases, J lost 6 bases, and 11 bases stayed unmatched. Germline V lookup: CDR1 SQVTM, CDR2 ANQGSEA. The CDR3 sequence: CSVGEGATPKTQYF. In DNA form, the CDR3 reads TGCAGCGTTGGAGAGGGGGCGACTCCTAAGACCCAGTACTTC.

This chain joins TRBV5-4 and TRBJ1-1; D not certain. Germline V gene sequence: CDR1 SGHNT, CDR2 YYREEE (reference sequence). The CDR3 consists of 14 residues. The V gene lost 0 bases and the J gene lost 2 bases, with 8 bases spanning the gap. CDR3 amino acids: CASSLEASNTEAFF. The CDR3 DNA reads TGTGCCAGCAGCTTGGAGGCTTCTAACACTGAAGCTTTCTTT.

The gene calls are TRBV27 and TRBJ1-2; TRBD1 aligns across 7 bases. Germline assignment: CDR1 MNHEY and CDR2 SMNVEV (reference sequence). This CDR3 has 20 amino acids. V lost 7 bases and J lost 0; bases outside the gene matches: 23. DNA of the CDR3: TGTGCCAGCACCCTCGCGTCGTGGAACGCAGACAGGGACTCTAACTATGGCTACACCTTC. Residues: CASTLASWNADRDSNYGYTF.

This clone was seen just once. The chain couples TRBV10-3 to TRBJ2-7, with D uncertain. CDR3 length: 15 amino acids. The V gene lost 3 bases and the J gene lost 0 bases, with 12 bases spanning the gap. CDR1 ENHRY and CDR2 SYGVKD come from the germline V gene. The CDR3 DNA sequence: TGTGCCATCAGTGATCGGGTGGTCAGCTCCTACGAGCAGTACTTC. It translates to CAISDRVVSSYEQYF.

The CDR3 region has the DNA TGTGCCAGCAGCTCCCCGGGACTAGCGTCCGTCGAGCAGTACTTC. Encoded protein: CASSSPGLASVEQYF. The gene calls are TRBV7-9 and TRBJ2-7, with TRBD2 matching over 10 bases. With 4 bases clipped from V and 6 bases from J, the junction kept 9 bases outside the gene matches. Per germline, CDR1 SEHNR and CDR2 FQNEAQ (reference sequence). The CDR3 is made up of 15 amino acids.

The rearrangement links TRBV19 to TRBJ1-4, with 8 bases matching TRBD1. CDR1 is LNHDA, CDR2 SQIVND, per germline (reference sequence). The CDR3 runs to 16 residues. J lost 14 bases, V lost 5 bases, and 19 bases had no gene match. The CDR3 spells CASSSRNDRGGSGLFF. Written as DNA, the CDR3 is TGTGCCAGTAGTTCCAGAAACGACAGGGGAGGATCGGGGCTGTTTTTT. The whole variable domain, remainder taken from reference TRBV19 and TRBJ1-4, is DGGITQSPKYLFRKEGQNVTLSCEQNLNHDAMYWYRQDPGQGLRLIYYSQIVNDFQKGDIAEGYSVSREKKESFPLTVTSAQKNPTAFYLCASSSRNDRGGSGLFFGSGTQLSVL.

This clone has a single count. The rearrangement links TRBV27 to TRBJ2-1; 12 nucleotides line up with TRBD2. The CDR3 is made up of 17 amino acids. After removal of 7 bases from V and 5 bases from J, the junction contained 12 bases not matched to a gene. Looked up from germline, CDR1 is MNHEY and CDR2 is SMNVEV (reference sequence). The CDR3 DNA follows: TGTGCCAGCAAACTACACAGGACTAGCGGGGCAAACAATGAGCAGTTCTTC. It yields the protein CASKLHRTSGANNEQFF.

Here the CDR3 DNA reads TGTGCCAGCAGCCAAGGTTGGACAGGGGGGAACACCTTC. This translates into CASSQGWTGGNTF. The chain recombines TRBV14 with TRBJ1-2; the match to TRBD1 covers 10 bases. Germline loops: CDR1 SGHDN, CDR2 FVKESK. The length of the CDR3 is 13 residues. The junction had 5 bases not matched to a gene; V was cut back by 1 base and J by 12 bases.

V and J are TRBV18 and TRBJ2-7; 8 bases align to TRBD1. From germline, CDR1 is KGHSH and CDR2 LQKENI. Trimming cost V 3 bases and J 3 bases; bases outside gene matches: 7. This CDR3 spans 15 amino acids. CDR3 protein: CASSPGAGGFYEQYF. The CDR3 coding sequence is TGTGCCAGCTCACCCGGGGCAGGGGGCTTCTACGAGCAGTACTTC.

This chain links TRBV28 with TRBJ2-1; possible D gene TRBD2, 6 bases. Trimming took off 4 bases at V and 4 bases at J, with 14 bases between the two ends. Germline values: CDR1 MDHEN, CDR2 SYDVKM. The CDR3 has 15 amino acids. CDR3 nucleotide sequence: TGTGCCAGCAGTTCCACGGGACTGGGGTACAATGAGCAGTTCTTC. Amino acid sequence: CASSSTGLGYNEQFF.

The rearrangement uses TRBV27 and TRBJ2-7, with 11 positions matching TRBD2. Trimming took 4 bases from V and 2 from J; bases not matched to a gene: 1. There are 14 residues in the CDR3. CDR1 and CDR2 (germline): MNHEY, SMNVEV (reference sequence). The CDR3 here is CASSSLAGAYEQYF. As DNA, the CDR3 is TGTGCCAGCAGTTCACTAGCGGGGGCCTACGAGCAGTACTTC.

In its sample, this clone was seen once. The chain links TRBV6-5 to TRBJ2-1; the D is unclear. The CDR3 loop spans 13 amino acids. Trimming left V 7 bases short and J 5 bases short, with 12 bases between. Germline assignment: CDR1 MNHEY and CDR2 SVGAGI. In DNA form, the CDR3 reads TGTGCCAGCACCACGGACGAGAACAATGAGCAGTTCTTC. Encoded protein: CASTTDENNEQFF.

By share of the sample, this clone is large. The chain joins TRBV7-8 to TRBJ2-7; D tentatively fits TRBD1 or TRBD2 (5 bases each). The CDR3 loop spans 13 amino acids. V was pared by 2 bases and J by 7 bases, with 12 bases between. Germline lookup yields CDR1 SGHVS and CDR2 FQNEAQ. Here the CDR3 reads CASSLSRGWEQYF. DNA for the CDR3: TGTGCCAGCAGCTTAAGCCGGGGCTGGGAGCAGTACTTC.

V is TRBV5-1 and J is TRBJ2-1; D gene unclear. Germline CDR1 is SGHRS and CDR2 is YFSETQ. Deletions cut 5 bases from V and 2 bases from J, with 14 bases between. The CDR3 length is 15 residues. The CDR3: CASSYVDPTYNEQFF. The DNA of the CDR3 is TGCGCCAGCAGTTACGTCGACCCAACCTACAATGAGCAGTTCTTC.

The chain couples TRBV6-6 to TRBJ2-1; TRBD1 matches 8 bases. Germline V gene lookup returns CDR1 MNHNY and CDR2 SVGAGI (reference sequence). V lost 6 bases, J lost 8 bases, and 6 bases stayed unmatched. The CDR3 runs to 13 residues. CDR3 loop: CASSKDRGDEQFF. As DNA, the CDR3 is TGTGCCAGCAGCAAAGACAGGGGCGATGAGCAGTTCTTC.

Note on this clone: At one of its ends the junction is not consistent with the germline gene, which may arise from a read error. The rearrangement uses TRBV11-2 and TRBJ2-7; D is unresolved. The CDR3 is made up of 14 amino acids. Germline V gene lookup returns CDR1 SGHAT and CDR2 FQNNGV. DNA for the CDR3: TGCGCCAGCAGCCAAGGTTTCGGATCCTACGAGCAGTACTTC. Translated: CASSQGFGSYEQYF. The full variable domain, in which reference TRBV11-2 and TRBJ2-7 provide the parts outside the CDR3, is EAGVAQSPRYKIIEKRQSVAFWCNPISGHATLYWYQQILGQGPKLLIQFQNNGVVDDSQLPKDRFSAERLKGVDSTLKIQPAKLEDSAVYLCASSQGFGSYEQYFGPGTRLTVT.

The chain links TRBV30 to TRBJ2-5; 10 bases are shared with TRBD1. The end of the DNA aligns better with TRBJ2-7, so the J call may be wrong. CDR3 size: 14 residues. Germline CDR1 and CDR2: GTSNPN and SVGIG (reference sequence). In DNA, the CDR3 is TGTGCCTGGAGTGTCGGGACAGGGGATTACGAGCAGTACTTC. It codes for CAWSVGTGDYEQYF.

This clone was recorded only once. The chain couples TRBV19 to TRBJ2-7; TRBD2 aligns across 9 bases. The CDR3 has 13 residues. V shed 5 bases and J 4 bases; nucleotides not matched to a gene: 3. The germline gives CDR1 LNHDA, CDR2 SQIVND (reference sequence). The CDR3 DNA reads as TGTGCCAGTAGTTTGCGGGAGGGTTACGAGCAGTACTTC. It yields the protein CASSLREGYEQYF.